The clone carrying this T cell receptor (beta chain) was counted between two and nine times. These data come from a study of T-cell memory formation after mild COVID-19. TCRdb recomputed calls from the 5' RACE reads with MiXCR, one row per CDR3 protein. Found here are about 400,000 distinct CDR3 sequences, around 15% of them singletons; the top ten hold 22%. The CDR3 covers 15 residues. V lost 6 bases and J lost 0, with 14 bases in between. CDR1 and CDR2 from the germline V gene are MNHEY and SVGAGI. V gene TRBV6-5 combines with J gene TRBJ1-2; D gene unclear. Sequencing was done on a sample of PBMCs or a T cell subset sorted from them (not recorded which). The clonotype comes from a man younger than 35 who had mild COVID-19 (a few samples of this study predate the infection). Cell type and time point are not known. The CDR3 nucleotides are TGTGCCAGCAGCCGTACGACGGTATCTAACTATGGCTACACCTTC. Translating gives CASSRTTVSNYGYTF.